This TCR beta chain was sequenced in a study of human T cells and chemical hapten exposure. As for the study in general: From small differences in pooled library volume came most of the variation in per-sample TCR yields. General study points: Those TCRs sitting above 1 in 1000 frequency stayed the same with DPC sensitization.

Time point here: healthy volunteer bleed at 6 weeks. The template was total RNA from unfractionated whole blood. Comments on this clonotype: The antigen is undetermined.

The CDR3 covers 15 residues. The germline gives CDR1 SGHRS, CDR2 YFSETQ. V was pared by 0 bases and J by 4 bases, with 14 bases between. Unique molecular identifiers were linked by the library to individual cDNA molecules. How the authors handled the data: Samples ranged from roughly 20,000 to 750,000 TCRs, with a median of 95,638. TCRdb reprocessed the RACE reads with MiXCR, giving one entry per CDR3 protein. TCRdb's processing, not the authors', yielded these V and J calls. The data contain 65,000 to 80,000 distinct CDR3 sequences, approximately 8% of them singletons. Sequencing input: whole blood. The chain joins TRBV5-1 to TRBJ2-7; D call uncertain. The clonotype originates from a male donor in good health. Some clones in this sample may be carry-over from other donors' samples. The CDR3 coding sequence is TGCGCCAGCAGCTTGGGTGCTCCTGATCGTTACGAGCAGTACTTC. Amino acid sequence: CASSLGAPDRYEQYF. Filled out from reference TRBV5-1 and TRBJ2-7, the complete variable domain reads KAGVTQTPRYLIKTRGQQVTLSCSPISGHRSVSWYQQTPGQGLQFLFEYFSETQRNKGNFPGRFSGRQFSNSRSEMNVSTLELGDSALYLCASSLGAPDRYEQYFGPGTRLTVT.